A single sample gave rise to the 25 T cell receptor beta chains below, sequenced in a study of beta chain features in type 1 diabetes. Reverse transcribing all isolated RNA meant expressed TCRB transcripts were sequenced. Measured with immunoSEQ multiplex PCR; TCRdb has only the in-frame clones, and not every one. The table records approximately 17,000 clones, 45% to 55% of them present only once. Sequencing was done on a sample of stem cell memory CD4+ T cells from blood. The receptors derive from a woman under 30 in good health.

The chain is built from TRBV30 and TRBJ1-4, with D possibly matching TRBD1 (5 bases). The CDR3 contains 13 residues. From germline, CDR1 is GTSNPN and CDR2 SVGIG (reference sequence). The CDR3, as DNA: TGTGCTGGAGGCTCCGGGGGTAATGAAAAACTGTTTTTT. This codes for CAGGSGGNEKLFF.

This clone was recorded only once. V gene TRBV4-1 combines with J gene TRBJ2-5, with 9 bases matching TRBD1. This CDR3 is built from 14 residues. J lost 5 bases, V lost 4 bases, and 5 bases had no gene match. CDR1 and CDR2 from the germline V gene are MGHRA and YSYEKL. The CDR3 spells CASSLTGGGETQYF. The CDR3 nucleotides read TGCGCCAGCAGCCTAACAGGGGGCGGTGAGACCCAGTACTTC.

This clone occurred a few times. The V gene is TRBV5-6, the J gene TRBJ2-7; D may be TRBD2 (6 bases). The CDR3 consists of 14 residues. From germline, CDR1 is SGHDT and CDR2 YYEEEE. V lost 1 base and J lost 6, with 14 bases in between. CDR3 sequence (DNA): TGTGCCAGCAGCTTGTGGCTAGCGACGGGCGAGCAGTACTTC. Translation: CASSLWLATGEQYF.

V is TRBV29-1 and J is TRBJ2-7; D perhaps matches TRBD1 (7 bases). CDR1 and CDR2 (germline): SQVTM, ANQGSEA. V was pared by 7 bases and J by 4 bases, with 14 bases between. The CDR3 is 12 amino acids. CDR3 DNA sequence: TGCAGCGCCCAGACAGGGACTTACGAGCAGTACTTC. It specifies CSAQTGTYEQYF.

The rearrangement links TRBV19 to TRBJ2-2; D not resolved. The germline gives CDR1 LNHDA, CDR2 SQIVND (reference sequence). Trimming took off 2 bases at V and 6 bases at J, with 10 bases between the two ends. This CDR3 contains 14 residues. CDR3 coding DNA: TGTGCCAGTAGTATAAGTCACGAGGCCGGGGAGCTGTTTTTT. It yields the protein CASSISHEAGELFF.

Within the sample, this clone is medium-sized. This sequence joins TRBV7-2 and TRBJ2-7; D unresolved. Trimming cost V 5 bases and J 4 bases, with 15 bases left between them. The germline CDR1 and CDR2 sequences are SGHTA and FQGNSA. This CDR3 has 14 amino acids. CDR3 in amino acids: CASSIDTGRYEQYF. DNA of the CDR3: TGTGCCAGCAGCATCGACACCGGCCGGTACGAGCAGTACTTC.

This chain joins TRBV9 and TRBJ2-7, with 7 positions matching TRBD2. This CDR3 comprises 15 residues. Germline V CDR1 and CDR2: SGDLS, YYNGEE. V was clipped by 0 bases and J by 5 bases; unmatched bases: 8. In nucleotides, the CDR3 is TGTGCCAGCAGCGTAGCTGGGGGGGAACTCCACGAGCAGTACTTC. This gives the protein CASSVAGGELHEQYF. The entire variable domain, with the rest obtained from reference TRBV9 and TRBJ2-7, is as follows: DSGVTQTPKHLITATGQRVTLRCSPRSGDLSVYWYQQSLDQGLQFLIQYYNGEERAKGNILERFSAQQFPDLHSELNLSSLELGDSALYFCASSVAGGELHEQYFGPGTRLTVT.

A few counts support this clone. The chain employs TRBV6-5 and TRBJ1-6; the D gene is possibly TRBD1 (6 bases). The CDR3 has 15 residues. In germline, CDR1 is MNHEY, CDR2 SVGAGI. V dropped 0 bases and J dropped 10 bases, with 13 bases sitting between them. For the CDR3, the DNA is TGTGCCAGCAGTTACTCGGGGACATTACCCTCACCCCTCCACTTT. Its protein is CASSYSGTLPSPLHF.

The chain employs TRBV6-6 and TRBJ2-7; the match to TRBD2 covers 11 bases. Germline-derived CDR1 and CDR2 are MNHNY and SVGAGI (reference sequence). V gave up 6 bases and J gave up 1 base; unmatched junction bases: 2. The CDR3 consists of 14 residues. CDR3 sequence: CASRTSGVSYEQYF. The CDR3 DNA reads TGTGCCAGCAGGACTAGCGGGGTATCCTACGAGCAGTACTTC.

CDR3 nucleotides: TGTGCCAGCAGTACCTCACTACTTACCTATGGAGGCTATGGCTACACCTTC. This sequence encodes CASSTSLLTYGGYGYTF. The V and J genes are TRBV27 and TRBJ1-2; unclear D gene. V lost 5 bases and J lost 4, with 23 bases in between. Germline CDR1 and CDR2: MNHEY and SMNVEV (reference sequence). The length of the CDR3 is 17 residues.

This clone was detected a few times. The CDR3 bases are TGTGCCAGCAGCCAAGAGGGGTACGGGGATCAGCCCCAGCATTTT. Encoded protein: CASSQEGYGDQPQHF. This rearrangement joins TRBV4-2 to TRBJ1-5, with D unresolved. CDR1 and CDR2 (germline): LGHNA, YNFKEQ. There are 15 residues in the CDR3. V lost 0 bases, J lost 5 bases, and 11 bases lay in between.

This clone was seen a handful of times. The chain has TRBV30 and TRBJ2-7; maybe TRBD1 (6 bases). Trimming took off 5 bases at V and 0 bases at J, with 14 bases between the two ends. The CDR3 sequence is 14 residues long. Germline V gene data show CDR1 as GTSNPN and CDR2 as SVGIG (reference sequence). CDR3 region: CAWARDTNSYEQYF. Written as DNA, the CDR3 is TGTGCCTGGGCACGGGACACTAACTCCTACGAGCAGTACTTC.

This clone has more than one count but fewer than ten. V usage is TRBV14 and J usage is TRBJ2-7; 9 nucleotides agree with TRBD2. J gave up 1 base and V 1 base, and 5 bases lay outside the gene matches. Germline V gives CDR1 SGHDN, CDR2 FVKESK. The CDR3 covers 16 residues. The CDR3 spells CASSQGRAGGSYEQYF. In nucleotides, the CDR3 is TGTGCCAGCAGCCAAGGGAGAGCGGGGGGATCCTACGAGCAGTACTTC. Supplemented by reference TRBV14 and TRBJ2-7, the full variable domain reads EAGVTQFPSHSVIEKGQTVTLRCDPISGHDNLYWYRRVMGKEIKFLLHFVKESKQDESGMPNNRFLAERTGGTYSTLKVQPAELEDSGVYFCASSQGRAGGSYEQYFGPGTRLTVT.

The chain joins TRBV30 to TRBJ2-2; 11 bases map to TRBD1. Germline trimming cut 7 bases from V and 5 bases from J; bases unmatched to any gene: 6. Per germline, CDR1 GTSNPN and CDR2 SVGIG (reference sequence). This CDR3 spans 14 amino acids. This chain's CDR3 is CASSGTGGTGELFF. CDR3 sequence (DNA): TGTGCCTCATCCGGGACAGGGGGTACCGGGGAGCTGTTTTTT.

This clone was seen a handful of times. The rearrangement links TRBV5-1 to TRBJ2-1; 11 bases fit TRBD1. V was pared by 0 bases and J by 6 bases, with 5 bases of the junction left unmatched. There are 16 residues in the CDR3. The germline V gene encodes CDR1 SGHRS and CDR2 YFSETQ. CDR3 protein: CASSLGTGGIPNEQFF. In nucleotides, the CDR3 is TGCGCCAGCAGCTTGGGGACAGGGGGCATCCCCAATGAGCAGTTCTTC.

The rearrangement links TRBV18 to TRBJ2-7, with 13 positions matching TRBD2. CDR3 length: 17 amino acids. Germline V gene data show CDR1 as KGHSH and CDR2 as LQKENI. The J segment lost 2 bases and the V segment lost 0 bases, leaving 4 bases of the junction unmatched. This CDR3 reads CASSPPGLAGRAYEQYF. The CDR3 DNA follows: TGTGCCAGCTCACCACCGGGACTAGCGGGAAGGGCCTACGAGCAGTACTTC.

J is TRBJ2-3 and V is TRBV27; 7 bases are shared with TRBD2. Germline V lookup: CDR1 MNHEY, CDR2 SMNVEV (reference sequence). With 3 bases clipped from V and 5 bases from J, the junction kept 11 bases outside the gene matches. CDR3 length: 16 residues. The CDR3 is CASSFGGSRIGDTQYF. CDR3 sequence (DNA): TGTGCCAGCAGTTTTGGCGGGAGTCGAATTGGAGATACGCAGTATTTT.

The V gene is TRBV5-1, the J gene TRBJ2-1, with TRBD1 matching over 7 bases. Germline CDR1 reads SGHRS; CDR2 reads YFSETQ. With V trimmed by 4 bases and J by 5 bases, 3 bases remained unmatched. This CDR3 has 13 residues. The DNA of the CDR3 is TGCGCCAGCAGCGAGGGACAGAACAATGAGCAGTTCTTC. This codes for CASSEGQNNEQFF.

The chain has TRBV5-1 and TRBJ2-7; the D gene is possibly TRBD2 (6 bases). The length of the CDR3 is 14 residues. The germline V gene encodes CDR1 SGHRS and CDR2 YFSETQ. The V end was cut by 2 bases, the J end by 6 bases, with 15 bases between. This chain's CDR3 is CASSFATSLTEQYF. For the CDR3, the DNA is TGCGCCAGCAGCTTCGCCACTAGCCTAACCGAGCAGTACTTC.

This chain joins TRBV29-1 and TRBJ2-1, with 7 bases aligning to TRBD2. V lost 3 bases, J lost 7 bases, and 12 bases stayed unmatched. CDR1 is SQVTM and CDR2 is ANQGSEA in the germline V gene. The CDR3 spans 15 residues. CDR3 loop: CSVDDRGSSVNEQFF. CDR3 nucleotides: TGCAGCGTTGATGATCGCGGGAGCTCTGTTAATGAGCAGTTCTTC.

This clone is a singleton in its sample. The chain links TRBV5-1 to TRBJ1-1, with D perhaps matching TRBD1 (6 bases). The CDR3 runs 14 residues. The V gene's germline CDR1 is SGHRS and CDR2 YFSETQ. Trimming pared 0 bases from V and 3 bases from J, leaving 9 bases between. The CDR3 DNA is TGCGCCAGCAGCTTGGGAGGGGGGGACACTGAAGCTTTCTTT. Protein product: CASSLGGGDTEAFF.

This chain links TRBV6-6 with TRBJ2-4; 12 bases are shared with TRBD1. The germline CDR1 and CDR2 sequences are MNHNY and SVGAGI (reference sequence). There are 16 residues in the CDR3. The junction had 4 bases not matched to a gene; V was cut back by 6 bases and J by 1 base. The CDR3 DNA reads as TGTGCCAGCAGCATGGGACAGGGGGCGGCCAAAAACATTCAGTACTTC. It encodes CASSMGQGAAKNIQYF.

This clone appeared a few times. CDR3 in amino acids: CASSYRPGQGNTEAFF. The CDR3 region has the DNA TGTGCCAGCAGTTACCGCCCGGGACAAGGAAATACTGAAGCTTTCTTT. The chain couples TRBV6-5 to TRBJ1-1; D possibly corresponds to TRBD1 (6 bases). The CDR3 runs to 16 residues. V gave up 2 bases and J gave up 5 bases, with 18 bases separating them. From germline, CDR1 is MNHEY and CDR2 SVGAGI.

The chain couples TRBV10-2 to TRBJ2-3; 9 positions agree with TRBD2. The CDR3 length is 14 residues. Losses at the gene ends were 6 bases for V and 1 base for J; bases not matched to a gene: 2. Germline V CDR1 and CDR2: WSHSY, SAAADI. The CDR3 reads CASRVAGGTDTQYF. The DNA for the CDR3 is TGCGCCAGCAGGGTAGCGGGGGGCACAGATACGCAGTATTTT.

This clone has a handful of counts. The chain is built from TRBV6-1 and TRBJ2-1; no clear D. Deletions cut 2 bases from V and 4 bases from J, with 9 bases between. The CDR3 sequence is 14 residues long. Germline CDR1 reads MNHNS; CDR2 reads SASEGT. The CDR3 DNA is TGTGCCAGCAGTGAAATTCAGGATTACAATGAGCAGTTCTTC. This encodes CASSEIQDYNEQFF.